This TCR beta chain was obtained from a study of cytomegalovirus exposure and HLA in healthy donors. Study-wide points: According to a subsequent analysis, TCR clusters identified in the first cohort showed a tendency to co-occur across the 120 or so validation repertoires. The authors enumerated over 150 TCR beta chains as linked to cytomegalovirus.

Here immunoSEQ multiplex PCR was the method, and the copy in TCRdb shows in-frame clones only, minus some. This sample has tens of thousands of clones, with about 96% found just once. As to this clone: The antigen is undetermined.

There are 14 residues in the CDR3. CDR1 is MGHRA and CDR2 is YSYEKL in the germline V gene. The V and J ends lost 0 bases and 4 bases, in that order; junction bases with no gene match: 0. The rearrangement joins TRBV4-1 to TRBJ2-5; 9 nucleotides align to TRBD2. What was sequenced was PBMCs. The sequence came from a man aged 18 to 30 in good health and CMV-seropositive. This CDR3 is CASSQETSGETQYF. The CDR3, as DNA: TGCGCCAGCAGCCAAGAGACTAGCGGAGAGACCCAGTACTTC.